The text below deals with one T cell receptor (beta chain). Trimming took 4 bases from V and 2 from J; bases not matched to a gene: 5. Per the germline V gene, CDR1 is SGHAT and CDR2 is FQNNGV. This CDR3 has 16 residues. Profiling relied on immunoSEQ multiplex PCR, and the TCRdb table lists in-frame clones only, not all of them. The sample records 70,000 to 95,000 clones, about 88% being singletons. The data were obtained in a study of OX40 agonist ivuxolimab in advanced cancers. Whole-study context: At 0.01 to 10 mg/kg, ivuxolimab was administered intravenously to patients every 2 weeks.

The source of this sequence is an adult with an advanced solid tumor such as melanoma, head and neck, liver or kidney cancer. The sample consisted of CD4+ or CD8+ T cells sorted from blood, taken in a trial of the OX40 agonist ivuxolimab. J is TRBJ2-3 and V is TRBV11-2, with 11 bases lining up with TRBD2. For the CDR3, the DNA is TGTGCCAGCAGCTCGGGACTAGCGGCCCCCACAGATACGCAGTATTTT. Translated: CASSSGLAAPTDTQYF.